This T cell receptor (beta chain) was retrieved from a study of molecular identifiers for immune sequencing clone quantification (dated by TCRdb to 2017 to 2018). Concerning the study at large: For a replicate experiment, RNA from around 20,000 or 99,000 naive CD8 T cells was divided into five aliquots, of which four were sequenced. The study was a methods study using CD8 T cells to benchmark molecular-identifier clustering-based TCR repertoire sequencing (MIDCIRS) and TCR RNA copy counting. The research as a whole found: In CMV-specific effector cells, over 99% of molecules were held by clones above 20 RNA copies, whereas under 1% of molecules were held by such clones in naive cells. Around 2.9 recovered TCR RNA copies per cell were obtained by modeling, versus approximately 10 by digital PCR, implying a capture efficiency of about 30%. When barcode sub-clustering was omitted, TCR diversity was inflated by chimeric consensus sequences, with chimeras reaching as high as 47%. Highly expanded clone sizes could be underestimated if identical TCR molecules share a barcode. Naive libraries contained spiked-in Jurkat TCR RNA (roughly 10 copies' worth), which is not part of the donor repertoire. Spiked-in Jurkat TCR RNA equal to a single cell's worth was reported to be detectable even within one million naive CD8 T cells.

Libraries of naive CD8 T cells were generated from about 20,000 to 1,000,000 sorted cells, with 10%, 30% or 50% of the purified RNA used. On a BD FACSAria II, naive CD8 T cells were FACS-sorted as CD8+CD4-CCR7+CD45RA+ and collected into RLT Plus buffer. To test detection sensitivity, Jurkat RNA equal to about nine TCR copies was added to samples of about 19,000-1,100,000 naive CD8 T cells. Enrichment of CD8 T cells was done with RosetteSep CD8+ T Cell Enrichment Cocktail plus Ficoll-Paque, and ACK red cell lysis came afterward. Library preparation used PCR. Instrument used: NextSeq 500. Bulk TCR libraries were generated as previously described, with the TCR primers listed in Table S5 used. Total RNA was purified with the Qiagen AllPrep DNA/RNA kit. Before analysis, reads from multiple sequencing runs of one library were combined. On the authors' methods: Only reads with exact TCR constant sequence were kept, trimmed to 150 nt, and grouped by their 12-nt molecular barcodes. Reads inside each barcode group were sub-clustered using a 15% Levenshtein threshold, and a quality-weighted consensus sequence was constructed for each RNA molecule. Non-functional sequences were filtered out, along with any lower-count sequence sitting one edit away from another sequence. Based on fitting two negative binomial distributions, any barcode sub-cluster with under 20% of the maximum read count was discarded. TCRdb ran its own pipeline on the public reads, namely fastp trimming at Q25 and MiXCR clone calling, and kept in-frame beta chains. Entries are consolidated by CDR3 protein sequence, retaining the most common genes and DNA. The V and J calls, along with clone size, are taken from TCRdb and not from the paper's own processing. This sample comprises hundreds of thousands of distinct CDR3 sequences, roughly a quarter of them detected only once. The ten largest clones capture 0.65% to 0.75% of the sample.

The germline V gene supplies CDR1 SNHLY and CDR2 FYNNEI. CDR3 length: 12 amino acids, cysteine to phenylalanine. Left in the record is the CDR3 DNA by itself, 36 bases read in frame from the first base. As concerns this clonotype: This receptor's antigen is unknown. A far larger clone is a single base away, which makes a read error likely.

The sequence derives from a human donor in good health. Some libraries in this study had Jurkat cell RNA spiked in. Material for sequencing was naive CD8+ T cells from blood, with Jurkat cell RNA spiked in. The intended sense of this specimen's cell subset or site label: FACS-sorted CD8+CD4-CCR7+CD45RA+ naive T cells. Here the chain combines TRBV2 and TRBJ2-2; the D assignment is uncertain and may be TRBD1 or TRBD2, with 5 bases supporting each. The DNA sequence reads TGTGCCAGCTCCTGGGGCACCGGGGAGCTGTTATTT. Its protein is CASSWGTGELLF.